The rows below give T cell receptor beta chains drawn from one sample of a study of Ad26.COV2.S vaccination and SARS-CoV-2 variants. Clones were sequenced by immunoSEQ multiplex PCR, and TCRdb holds only the in-frame ones, with some missing. The sample includes over 450,000 clones, about 89% of them seen just once. The source material was peripheral blood, sampled in a trial of Ad26.COV2.S vaccine versus placebo. All receptors come from a person aged 18-65 years who received the Ad26.COV2.S COVID-19 vaccine or a placebo. Both conserved end residues are part of each CDR3. Each record gives: D gene, J gene, clone size, V gene, CDR3 DNA, CDR3 protein. A D gene is named only where the DNA matches it firmly. Size is stated for part of the rows, as once, few or many counts, or as a class when the clone is expanded.

TRBD1 TRBJ2-1 NA TRBV5-1 TGCGCCAGCAGCTCGGAGTTTGGGGCTACGGGACAGGGATACAATGAGCAGTTCTTC CASSSEFGATGQGYNEQFF
NA TRBJ2-1 NA TRBV30 TGTGCCTGGACGGGGGGCGGCTATGAGCAGTTCTTC CAWTGGGYEQFF
NA TRBJ2-3 NA TRBV7-9 TGTGCCAGCAGCTTACAGCCCGGCGTGGGGGTCACAGATACGCAGTATTTT CASSLQPGVGVTDTQYF
TRBD1 TRBJ1-5 few TRBV7-9 TGTGCCAGCAGCTTGGGACAGGAAAGCAATCAGCCCCAGCATTTT CASSLGQESNQPQHF
NA TRBJ1-2 few TRBV4-1 TGCGCCAGCAGTCATGGCGGGACCTCCTATGGCTACACCTTC CASSHGGTSYGYTF
TRBD2 TRBJ2-1 few TRBV28 TGTGCCAGCAGTTATAGCGGGAGGTTGGATGAGCAGTTCTTC CASSYSGRLDEQFF
NA TRBJ2-7 NA TRBV7-9 TGTGCCAGCAGCTTAGTTGCATACGAGCAGTACTTC CASSLVAYEQYF
NA TRBJ1-5 NA TRBV27 TGTGCCAGCAGTTTATGGCGAAGGGACTGTCAGCCCCAGCATTTT CASSLWRRDCQPQHF
NA TRBJ1-2 NA TRBV7-2 TGTGCCAGCAGCGCCGGGGCACATGGTGGCTACACCTTC CASSAGAHGGYTF
TRBD1 TRBJ2-7 NA TRBV6-5 TGTGCCAGCAGTCAGGGGGCCTACGAGCAGTACTTC CASSQGAYEQYF
NA TRBJ2-3 few TRBV7-3 TGTGCCAGCAGCCCAGGACTAAACACAGATACGCAGTATTTT CASSPGLNTDTQYF
NA TRBJ2-3 NA TRBV19 TGTGCCAGTACCGTGCGTGGTTCGGGCACAGATACGCAGTATTTT CASTVRGSGTDTQYF
NA TRBJ1-1 NA TRBV19 TGTGCCAGTTCGTTGGGGAGGACGGTGAACACTGAAGCTTTCTTT CASSLGRTVNTEAFF
NA TRBJ1-2 NA TRBV4-3 TGCGCCAGCAGCCCCGGACAAGGCCCAAGTGGGGGCTACACCTTC CASSPGQGPSGGYTF
NA TRBJ2-2 NA TRBV6-5 TGTGCCAGCACCGGTGGCAGAGCGAACACCGGGGAGCTGTTTTTT CASTGGRANTGELFF
NA TRBJ2-7 few TRBV7-9 TGTGCCAGCAGCTTAGGAATTGCTACCTACGAGCAGTACTTC CASSLGIATYEQYF
NA TRBJ2-2 once TRBV6-6 TGTGCCAGCGGTGGGGCGGGTACCGGGGAGCTGTTTTTT CASGGAGTGELFF
NA TRBJ2-5 NA TRBV7-2 TGTGCCAGCAGCGCCCGGTCAGGGACAGAGACCCAGTACTTC CASSARSGTETQYF
NA TRBJ1-6 NA TRBV27 TGTGCCAGCGCCTCGGACTTCTCGAAACCCCTCCACTTT CASASDFSKPLHF
TRBD2 TRBJ2-7 NA TRBV28 TGTGCCGGGGGATCGGGACTAGCGGGCCACGAGCAGTACTTC CAGGSGLAGHEQYF
TRBD2 TRBJ2-7 NA TRBV2 TGTGCCAGCAGAACTAGCGGAACCTACGAGCAGTACTTC CASRTSGTYEQYF
NA TRBJ2-1 NA TRBV5-5 TGTGCCAGCAGCTTCGGCGTAAATGAGCAGTTCTTC CASSFGVNEQFF
NA TRBJ1-1 NA TRBV19 TGTGCCAGTAGCCCCGGACAGACAAACACTGAAGCTTTCTTT CASSPGQTNTEAFF
TRBD2 TRBJ2-1 NA TRBV7-2 TGTGCCAGCAGCACGGGACTAGCACTTGGGAATGAGCAGTTCTTC CASSTGLALGNEQFF
NA TRBJ2-5 NA TRBV20-1 TGCAGTGGCCCCGTCCGGGAGACCCAGTACTTC CSGPVRETQYF
NA TRBJ2-1 NA TRBV24-1 TGTGCCACCAGTGTCCGGGGGGCTTATGAGCAGTTCTTC CATSVRGAYEQFF
NA TRBJ2-5 NA TRBV7-9 TGTGCCAGCAGCGGGGCCCCGCGAGAGACCCAGTACTTC CASSGAPRETQYF
NA TRBJ2-3 NA TRBV9 TGTGCCAGCAGCGCCAGGCCCGGGGGCACAGATACGCAGTATTTT CASSARPGGTDTQYF
TRBD2 TRBJ2-1 NA TRBV28 TGTGCCAGCAGTTTCCCCGGACTAGCGACCACCTACAATGAGCAGTTCTTC CASSFPGLATTYNEQFF
TRBD2 TRBJ2-7 NA TRBV7-9 TGTGCCAGCAGCCCAGGGACTAGCGGCTACGAGCAGTACTTC CASSPGTSGYEQYF
TRBD2 TRBJ2-3 NA TRBV28 TGTGCCAGCAGTTACGTGAGTCTCCAGGGACTACCGGTAGATACGCAGTATTTT CASSYVSLQGLPVDTQYF
TRBD1 TRBJ2-1 NA TRBV9 TGTGCCAGCAGCTCACAGGGGGTGGGTAATGAGCAGTTCTTC CASSSQGVGNEQFF
TRBD1 TRBJ1-2 NA TRBV5-8 TGTGCCAGCAGCTTGGCCACCCAGGGGGCCTATGGCTACACCTTC CASSLATQGAYGYTF
NA TRBJ1-5 NA TRBV28 TGTGCCAGCAGCACAGACTCATTGGGTTATCAGCCCCAGCATTTT CASSTDSLGYQPQHF
TRBD1 TRBJ2-3 NA TRBV6-6 TGTGCCAGCGGGGACAGGGCTGCAGATACGCAGTATTTT CASGDRAADTQYF
NA TRBJ1-3 NA TRBV28 TGTGCCAGCAGTTTATTCGCCAGCGCTGACTCTGGAAACACCATATATTTT CASSLFASADSGNTIYF
TRBD1 TRBJ1-6 few TRBV19 TGTGCCAGTAGTACATACAGGGGGGGTAATTCACCCCTCCACTTT CASSTYRGGNSPLHF
NA TRBJ1-1 NA TRBV9 TGTGCCAGCAGCGCTAGGGGGGACACTGAAGCTTTCTTT CASSARGDTEAFF
NA TRBJ2-5 once TRBV3-1/TRBV3-2 TGTGCCAGCAGCCAATTCCAAGAGACCCAGTACTTC CASSQFQETQYF
NA TRBJ2-5 NA TRBV25-1 TGTGCCAGCACCGGAGAGACCCAGTACTTC CASTGETQYF
NA TRBJ1-6 NA TRBV13 TGTGCCAGCAGCACTGGACAAGATTCACCCCTCCACTTT CASSTGQDSPLHF
NA TRBJ2-1 NA TRBV10-3 TGTGCCATCAGAGTAGCGGAAAACCCCTACAATGAGCAGTTCTTC CAIRVAENPYNEQFF
NA TRBJ1-1 NA TRBV7-3 TGTGCCAGCTCAGCGGGGGGTACATCCGAAGCTTTCTTT CASSAGGTSEAFF
TRBD2 TRBJ2-7 NA TRBV18 TGTGCCAGCTCGCGGGGGGATTCCTACGAGCAGTACTTC CASSRGDSYEQYF